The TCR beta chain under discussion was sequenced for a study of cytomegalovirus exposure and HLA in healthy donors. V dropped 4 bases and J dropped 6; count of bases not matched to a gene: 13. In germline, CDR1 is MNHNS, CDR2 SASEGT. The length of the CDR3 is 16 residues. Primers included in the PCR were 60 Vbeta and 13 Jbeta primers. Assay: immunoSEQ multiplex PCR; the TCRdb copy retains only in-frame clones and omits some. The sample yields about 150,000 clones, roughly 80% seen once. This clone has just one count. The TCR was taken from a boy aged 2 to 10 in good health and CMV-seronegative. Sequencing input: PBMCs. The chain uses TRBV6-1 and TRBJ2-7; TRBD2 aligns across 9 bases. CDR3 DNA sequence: TGTGCCAGCAGTGGCCCGGCGGGAGGGCCTCTCGGCGAGCAGTACTTC. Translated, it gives CASSGPAGGPLGEQYF.